The T cell receptor beta chain under discussion was sequenced for a study of control samples from healthy donors and cancer patients. Here immunoSEQ multiplex PCR was the method, and the copy in TCRdb shows in-frame clones only, minus some. The sample holds a few hundred thousand clones; around 90% are singletons and the top ten take around 6.4%. Germline assignment: CDR1 KGHDR and CDR2 SFDVKD. The CDR3 spans 16 residues. Trimming took off 4 bases at V and 4 bases at J, with 13 bases between the two ends. The chain joins TRBV24-1 to TRBJ2-6; tentative D call: TRBD1 (6 bases). Sequencing was carried out using PBMCs. The clonotype originates from a man aged 35 to 55 with head and neck cancer. The DNA of the CDR3 is TGTGCCACCAGTGACAACAGGGATTCCGGGGCCAACGTCCTGACTTTC. Protein sequence: CATSDNRDSGANVLTF.